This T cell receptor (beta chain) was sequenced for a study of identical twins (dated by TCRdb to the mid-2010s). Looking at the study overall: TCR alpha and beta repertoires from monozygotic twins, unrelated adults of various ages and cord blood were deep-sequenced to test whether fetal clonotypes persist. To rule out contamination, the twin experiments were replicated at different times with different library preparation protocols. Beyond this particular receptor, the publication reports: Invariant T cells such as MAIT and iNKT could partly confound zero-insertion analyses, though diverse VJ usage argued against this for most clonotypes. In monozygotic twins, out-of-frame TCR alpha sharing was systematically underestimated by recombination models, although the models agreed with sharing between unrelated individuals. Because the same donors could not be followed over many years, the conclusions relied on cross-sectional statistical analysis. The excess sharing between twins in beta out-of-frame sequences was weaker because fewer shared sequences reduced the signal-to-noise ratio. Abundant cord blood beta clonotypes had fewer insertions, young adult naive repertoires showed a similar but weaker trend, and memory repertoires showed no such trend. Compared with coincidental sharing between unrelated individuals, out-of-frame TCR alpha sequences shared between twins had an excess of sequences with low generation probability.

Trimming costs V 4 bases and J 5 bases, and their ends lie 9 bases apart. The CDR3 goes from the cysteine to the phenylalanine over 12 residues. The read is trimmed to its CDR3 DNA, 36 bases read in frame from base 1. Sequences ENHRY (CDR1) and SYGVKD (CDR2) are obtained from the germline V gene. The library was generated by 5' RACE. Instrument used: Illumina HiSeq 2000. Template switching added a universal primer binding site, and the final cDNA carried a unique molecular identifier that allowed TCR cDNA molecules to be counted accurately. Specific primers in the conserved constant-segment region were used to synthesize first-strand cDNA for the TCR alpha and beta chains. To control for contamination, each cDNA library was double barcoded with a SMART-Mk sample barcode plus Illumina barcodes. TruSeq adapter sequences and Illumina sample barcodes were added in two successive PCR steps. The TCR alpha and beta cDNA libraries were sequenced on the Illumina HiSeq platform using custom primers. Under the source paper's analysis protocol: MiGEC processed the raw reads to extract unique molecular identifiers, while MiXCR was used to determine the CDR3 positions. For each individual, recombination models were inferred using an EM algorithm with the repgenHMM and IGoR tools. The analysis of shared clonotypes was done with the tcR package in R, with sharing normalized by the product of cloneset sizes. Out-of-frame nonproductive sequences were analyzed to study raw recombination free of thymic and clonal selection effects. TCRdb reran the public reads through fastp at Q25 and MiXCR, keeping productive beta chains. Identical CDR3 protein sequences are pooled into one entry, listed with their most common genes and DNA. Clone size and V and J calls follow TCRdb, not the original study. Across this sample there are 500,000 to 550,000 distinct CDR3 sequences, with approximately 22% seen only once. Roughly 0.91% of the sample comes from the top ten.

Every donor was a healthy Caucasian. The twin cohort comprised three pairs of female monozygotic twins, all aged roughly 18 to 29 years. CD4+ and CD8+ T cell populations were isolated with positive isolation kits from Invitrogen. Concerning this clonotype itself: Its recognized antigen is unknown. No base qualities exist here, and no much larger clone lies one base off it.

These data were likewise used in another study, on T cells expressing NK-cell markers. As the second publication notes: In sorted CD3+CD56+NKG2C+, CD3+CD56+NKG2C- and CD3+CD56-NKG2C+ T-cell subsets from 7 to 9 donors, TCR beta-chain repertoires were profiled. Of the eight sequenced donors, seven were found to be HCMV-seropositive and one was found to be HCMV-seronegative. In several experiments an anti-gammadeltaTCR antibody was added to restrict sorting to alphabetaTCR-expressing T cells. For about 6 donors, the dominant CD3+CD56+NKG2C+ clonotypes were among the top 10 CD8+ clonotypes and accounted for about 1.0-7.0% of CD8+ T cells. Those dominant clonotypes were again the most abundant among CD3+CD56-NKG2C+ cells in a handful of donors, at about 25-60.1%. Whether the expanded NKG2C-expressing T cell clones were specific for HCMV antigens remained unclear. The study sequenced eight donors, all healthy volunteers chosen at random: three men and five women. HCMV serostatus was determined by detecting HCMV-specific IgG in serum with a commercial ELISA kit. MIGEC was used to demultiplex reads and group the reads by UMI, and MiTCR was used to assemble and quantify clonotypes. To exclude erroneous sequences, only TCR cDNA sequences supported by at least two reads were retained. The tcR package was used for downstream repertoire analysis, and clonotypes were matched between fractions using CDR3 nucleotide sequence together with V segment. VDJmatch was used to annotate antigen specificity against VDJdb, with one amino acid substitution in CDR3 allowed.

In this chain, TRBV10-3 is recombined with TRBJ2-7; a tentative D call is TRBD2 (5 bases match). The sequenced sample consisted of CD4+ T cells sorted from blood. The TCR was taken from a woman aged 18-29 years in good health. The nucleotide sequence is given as TGTGCCATCAGTGCCGGGAACAACGAGCAGTACTTC. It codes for CAISAGNNEQYF.